This is a list of T cell receptor beta chains from one sample in a study of control samples from healthy donors and cancer patients. Sequencing used immunoSEQ multiplex PCR; TCRdb keeps in-frame clones, though not all of them. The sample gives 85,000 to 110,000 clones, around 89% of which show up once; about 18% is in the top ten. Sequenced material: PBMCs. Receptors originate from a man in his 60s with lung cancer. Both conserved end residues are part of each CDR3. Fields, in order: V gene, J gene, D gene, clone size, CDR3 protein, CDR3 DNA. D genes are given only for firm matches. Expanded clones get a size class; other rows say once, few or many, or leave the size out.

TRBV4-2	TRBJ2-5	TRBD2	once	CASSQGSAGGRETQYF	TGTGCCAGCAGCCAAGGTAGTGCGGGGGGAAGGGAGACCCAGTACTTC
TRBV6-5	TRBJ2-3	-	-	CASSYSVLTDTQYF	TGTGCCAGCAGTTACTCCGTCCTCACAGATACGCAGTATTTT
TRBV4-2	TRBJ2-3	-	-	CASSQDGTLATDTQYF	TGTGCCAGCAGCCAAGATGGGACTCTAGCCACAGATACGCAGTATTTT
TRBV9	TRBJ2-1	-	-	CASSVRNNQYNEQFF	TGTGCCAGCAGCGTTCGGAATAACCAATACAATGAGCAGTTCTTC
TRBV9	TRBJ1-2	TRBD1	-	CASNRGQGAQGYTF	TGTGCCAGCAACCGAGGGCAGGGGGCGCAAGGCTACACCTTC
TRBV7-2	TRBJ1-1	-	-	CASTIMGNTEAFF	TGTGCCAGCACCATAATGGGGAACACTGAAGCTTTCTTT
TRBV12-3/TRBV12-4	TRBJ1-1	-	-	CASTTGQSTEAFF	TGTGCCAGCACCACCGGACAGAGCACTGAAGCTTTCTTT
TRBV6-5	TRBJ1-4	-	-	CASSKGQPRNEKLFF	TGTGCCAGCAGCAAAGGGCAGCCCCGAAATGAAAAACTGTTTTTT
TRBV7-2	TRBJ1-3	-	-	CAGLDRRGNTIYF	TGTGCCGGTCTGGACCGACGGGGAAACACCATATATTTT
TRBV9	TRBJ1-6	TRBD1	once	CASSVTGDIYNSPLHF	TGTGCCAGCAGCGTAACAGGGGATATCTATAATTCACCCCTCCACTTT
TRBV6-6	TRBJ1-6	-	-	CASSYSPGTYNSPLHF	TGTGCCAGCAGTTATTCGCCAGGAACCTATAATTCACCCCTCCACTTT
TRBV9	TRBJ1-4	TRBD1	-	CASGRDRGSTTNEKLFF	TGTGCCAGCGGCCGGGACAGGGGATCAACAACTAATGAAAAACTGTTTTTT
TRBV18	TRBJ2-2	TRBD1	-	CASSPQGANTGELFF	TGTGCCAGCTCACCGCAGGGGGCGAACACCGGGGAGCTGTTTTTT
TRBV30	TRBJ1-4	-	-	CAWSEPRKLFF	TGTGCCTGGAGTGAGCCGAGGAAACTGTTTTTT
TRBV5-1	TRBJ2-6	TRBD1	-	CASSGRTGTGSGANVLTF	TGCGCCAGCAGCGGACGGACCGGGACAGGGTCTGGGGCCAACGTCCTGACTTTC
TRBV29-1	TRBJ2-7	-	few	CSVIAETAIYEQYF	TGCAGCGTTATCGCTGAGACTGCTATCTACGAGCAGTACTTC
TRBV5-4	TRBJ1-6	-	-	CASSFDGGVASPLHF	TGTGCCAGCAGCTTTGACGGGGGAGTTGCATCACCCCTCCACTTT
TRBV27	TRBJ2-7	TRBD2	-	CASSLVLAGGPGEQYF	TGTGCCAGCAGTTTAGTACTAGCGGGGGGGCCGGGAGAGCAGTACTTC
TRBV10-2	TRBJ2-6	-	once	CASSESAQGSPGANVLTF	TGCGCCAGCAGTGAGTCCGCGCAGGGGTCCCCTGGGGCCAACGTCCTGACTTTC
TRBV4-1	TRBJ1-5	-	-	CASSLRAGVDNNQPQHF	TGCGCCAGCAGCTTGCGGGCGGGGGTTGATAACAATCAGCCCCAGCATTTT
TRBV5-4	TRBJ2-6	-	-	CASSGFPGGVSGANVLTF	TGTGCCAGCAGCGGTTTTCCGGGGGGCGTATCTGGGGCCAACGTCCTGACTTTC
TRBV7-9	TRBJ2-2	TRBD1	-	CASSLGQGRSGELFF	TGTGCCAGCAGCTTGGGACAGGGGAGGTCCGGGGAGCTGTTTTTT
TRBV7-2	TRBJ2-5	-	once	CASSLEAGGAGTQYF	TGTGCCAGCAGCTTAGAAGCCGGCGGGGCGGGGACCCAGTACTTC
TRBV19	TRBJ1-1	TRBD1	-	CASSRGGTVNTEAFF	TGTGCCAGTAGTAGGGGCGGGACAGTAAACACTGAAGCTTTCTTT
TRBV5-4	TRBJ2-5	-	-	CASSLASGVETQYF	TGTGCCAGCAGCTTGGCCTCGGGGGTAGAGACCCAGTACTTC
TRBV7-3	TRBJ2-2	-	-	CASSGNTGELFF	TGTGCCAGCAGCGGGAACACCGGGGAGCTGTTTTTT
TRBV11-2	TRBJ1-2	-	-	CASSSRGGNGNYGYTF	TGTGCCAGCAGCTCTAGAGGGGGGAATGGAAACTATGGCTACACCTTC
TRBV27	TRBJ1-4	TRBD1	-	CASSRDRTNEKLFF	TGTGCCAGCAGCCGGGACAGAACTAATGAAAAACTGTTTTTT
TRBV19	TRBJ1-5	-	-	CASTLSRGQPQHF	TGTGCCAGTACCTTAAGCCGGGGTCAGCCCCAGCATTTT
TRBV2	TRBJ1-5	-	-	CASVRGMNQPQHF	TGTGCCAGCGTAAGGGGTATGAATCAGCCCCAGCATTTT
TRBV10-3	TRBJ2-5	-	-	CAISDQKETQYF	TGTGCCATCAGTGACCAAAAAGAGACCCAGTACTTC
TRBV9	TRBJ2-1	TRBD1	-	CASSHKSGQGAYNEQFF	TGTGCCAGCAGCCACAAATCAGGACAGGGGGCCTACAATGAGCAGTTCTTC
TRBV30	TRBJ1-2	-	-	CAWSVRIDYGYTF	TGTGCCTGGAGTGTGAGGATCGACTATGGCTACACCTTC
TRBV10-2	TRBJ2-5	-	-	CASRMSASHQETQYF	TGCGCCAGCAGAATGTCGGCCTCTCACCAAGAGACCCAGTACTTC
TRBV6-5	TRBJ2-5	-	once	CASNLGLTKETQYF	TGTGCCAGCAACTTAGGACTGACAAAAGAGACCCAGTACTTC
TRBV5-1	TRBJ1-2	TRBD1	-	CASSSTWTGGDGYTF	TGCGCCAGCAGCTCGACATGGACAGGGGGCGATGGCTACACCTTC
TRBV4-1	TRBJ2-2	TRBD2	-	CASSHLLAGDLTGELFF	TGCGCCAGCAGCCACCTACTAGCGGGGGACCTCACCGGGGAGCTGTTTTTT
TRBV5-5	TRBJ2-2	-	-	CASSQSRDKFLPTGELFF	TGTGCCAGCAGTCAATCCCGGGACAAGTTTTTACCCACCGGGGAGCTGTTTTTT
TRBV4-1	TRBJ1-1	-	few	CASSQVNFIGPTNTEAFF	TGCGCCAGCAGCCAAGTCAACTTTATTGGACCCACGAACACTGAAGCTTTCTTT
TRBV5-4	TRBJ2-3	-	-	CASSLGQSTDTQYF	TGTGCCAGCAGCCTTGGACAGTCCACAGATACGCAGTATTTT
TRBV24-1	TRBJ2-1	-	-	CATTHRDEQFF	TGTGCCACGACCCACAGGGATGAGCAGTTCTTC
TRBV6-5	TRBJ1-2	-	-	CASFTPGPGYGYTF	TGTGCCAGCTTCACCCCGGGGCCCGGCTATGGCTACACCTTC